The 29 T cell receptor beta chains presented below share a single source sample, sequenced in a study of early T cells in non-severe SARS-CoV-2 infection. TCRdb processed the 5' RACE reads anew with MiXCR; each CDR3 protein has one entry. The top ten hold less than 6% of the sample, which has tens of thousands of distinct CDR3 sequences, roughly 13% seen once. Specimen: whole blood. The origin of the receptors is an adult who was a healthcare worker with PCR-confirmed SARS-CoV-2 infection or an uninfected control (not recorded which).

This clonotype was picked up a small number of times. The V call is TRBV29-1, the J call TRBJ1-2; no definite D call. Trimming stripped 3 bases from V and 4 bases from J, with 6 bases between. This CDR3 is built from 11 residues. The germline V gene encodes CDR1 SQVTM and CDR2 ANQGSEA. In nucleotides, the CDR3 is TGCAGCGTTGATTTGAGCTATGGCTACACCTTC. Protein product: CSVDLSYGYTF.

This clonotype was picked up a small number of times. The chain has TRBV12-3 or TRBV12-4 and TRBJ1-1, with TRBD1 as a possible D gene (5 bases). The CDR3 has 14 amino acids. Deletions cut 1 base from V and 4 bases from J, with 10 bases between. CDR3 amino acids: CASSLGGRGTEAFF. The CDR3 coding sequence is TGTGCCAGCAGTTTAGGGGGAAGGGGCACTGAAGCTTTCTTT.

This clonotype has more than one count but fewer than ten. The chain uses TRBV30 and TRBJ2-4; D possibly corresponds to TRBD1 (6 bases). The CDR3 runs to 13 residues. Germline CDR1 GTSNPN, CDR2 SVGIG (reference sequence). V was shortened by 3 bases and J by 1 base, with 7 bases between the two germline ends. The CDR3 coding sequence is TGTGCCTGGAGCAGGGGTGCCAAAAACATTCAGTACTTC. Encoded protein: CAWSRGAKNIQYF. Complete variable domain (other parts from reference TRBV30 and TRBJ2-4): SQTIHQWPATLVQPVGSPLSLECTVEGTSNPNLYWYRQAAGRGLQLLFYSVGIGQISSEVPQNLSASRPQDRQFILSSKKLLLSDSGFYLCAWSRGAKNIQYFGAGTRLSVL.

In this sample, this clonotype turned up a few times. The J gene is TRBJ2-5, the V gene TRBV20-1; the D is unclear. V lost 5 bases and J lost 2, with 15 bases in between. Germline assignment: CDR1 DFQATT and CDR2 SNEGSKA (reference sequence). The CDR3 is 14 amino acids. Here the CDR3 reads CSALPLGYQETQYF. As DNA, the CDR3 is TGCAGTGCTTTACCACTGGGATATCAAGAGACCCAGTACTTC.

V and J are TRBV11-2 and TRBJ2-3; the D is unclear. Germline V CDR1 and CDR2: SGHAT, FQNNGV. V was clipped by 5 bases and J by 0 bases, with 6 bases between them. The CDR3 spans 13 residues. CDR3 in DNA: TGTGCCAGCAGCCGAACTAGCACAGATACGCAGTATTTT. Its translation: CASSRTSTDTQYF.

This clonotype has just one count. V and J are TRBV29-1 and TRBJ2-7; D unresolved. V was shortened by 3 bases and J by 1 base, with 7 bases between the two germline ends. CDR3 length equals 12 residues. Per germline, CDR1 SQVTM and CDR2 ANQGSEA. As DNA, the CDR3 is TGCAGCGTTGAGGACGTTTCCTACGAGCAGTACTTC. It encodes CSVEDVSYEQYF.

In its sample, this clonotype was seen a few times. The V and J genes are TRBV11-2 and TRBJ1-1, with no clear D. The germline gives CDR1 SGHAT, CDR2 FQNNGV. The CDR3 is made up of 13 amino acids. Between the trimmed V and J ends, which lost 1 base and 1 base, there was a span of 4 bases. The CDR3 nucleotides are TGTGCCAGCAGCTTAGTCAGGAACACTGAAGCTTTCTTT. This gives the protein CASSLVRNTEAFF.

This clonotype was seen ten or more times. V usage is TRBV7-8 and J usage is TRBJ2-7; D is unclear. CDR3 size: 15 residues. Germline values: CDR1 SGHVS, CDR2 FQNEAQ. Trimming removed 1 base at V and 2 bases at J, with 12 bases between. The CDR3 coding sequence is TGTGCCAGCAGCTTAGGTTCAAGCCCTACCTACGAGCAGTACTTC. It codes for CASSLGSSPTYEQYF.

The chain is built from TRBV3-1 and TRBJ1-1; D may be TRBD1 (6 bases). Germline CDR1 LGHDT, CDR2 YNNKEL (reference sequence). V was shortened by 4 bases and J by 7 bases, with 16 bases between the two germline ends. This CDR3 has 14 amino acids. The CDR3 bases are TGTGCCAGCAGCCCGACAGGTGCGACGAATGAAGCTTTCTTT. As protein: CASSPTGATNEAFF.

In its sample, this clonotype was seen many times. The chain's CDR3 is CSVRQEPEEKLFF. DNA of the CDR3: TGCAGCGTTCGACAGGAACCGGAGGAAAAACTGTTTTTT. The chain employs TRBV29-1 and TRBJ1-4, with a possible D match to TRBD1 (6 bases). V was clipped by 5 bases and J by 8 bases, with 15 bases between them. The CDR3 runs 13 residues. Looked up from germline, CDR1 is SQVTM and CDR2 is ANQGSEA. Supplemented by reference TRBV29-1 and TRBJ1-4, the full variable domain reads SAVISQKPSRDICQRGTSLTIQCQVDSQVTMMFWYRQQPGQSLTLIATANQGSEATYESGFVIDKFPISRPNLTFSTLTVSNMSPEDSSIYLCSVRQEPEEKLFFGSGTQLSVL.

This clonotype has a count of ten or more. The V and J genes are TRBV3-1 and TRBJ2-2; the match to TRBD2 covers 9 bases. V lost 1 base to trimming and J lost 3 bases; unmatched junction nucleotides: 12. The CDR3 runs 19 residues. CDR1 is LGHDT, CDR2 YNNKEL, per germline (reference sequence). The CDR3 is CASSQVVSAGGPDTGELFF. The CDR3 DNA reads TGTGCCAGCAGCCAAGTTGTTTCGGCGGGAGGGCCTGACACCGGGGAGCTGTTTTTT. Drawing the rest from reference TRBV3-1 and TRBJ2-2, the complete variable domain is DTAVSQTPKYLVTQMGNDKSIKCEQNLGHDTMYWYKQDSKKFLKIMFSYNNKELIINETVPNRFSPKSPDKAHLNLHINSLELGDSAVYFCASSQVVSAGGPDTGELFFGEGSRLTVL.

The chain is built from TRBV7-6 and TRBJ2-1, with unresolved D. The V gene's germline CDR1 is SGHVS and CDR2 FNYEAQ. The CDR3 totals 11 residues. Trimming took off 2 bases at V and 8 bases at J, with 4 bases between the two ends. The CDR3 nucleotides are TGTGCCAGCAGCTTAAAGGATGAGCAGTTCTTC. It yields the protein CASSLKDEQFF. Full variable domain (outside the CDR3, taken from reference TRBV7-6 and TRBJ2-1): GAGVSQSPRYKVTKRGQDVALRCDPISGHVSLYWYRQALGQGPEFLTYFNYEAQQDKSGLPNDRFSAERPEGSISTLTIQRTEQRDSAMYRCASSLKDEQFFGPGTRLTVL.

The CDR3 DNA follows: TGTGCCAGCAGCTCCCGGCCAGATACGCAGTATTTT. Protein: CASSSRPDTQYF. This chain connects TRBV7-9 to TRBJ2-3, with unresolved D. The V end lost 4 bases, the J end lost 4 bases, and 6 bases lay between the germline ends. The CDR3 contains 12 residues. CDR1 SEHNR and CDR2 FQNEAQ come from the germline V gene (reference sequence).

The gene calls are TRBV9 and TRBJ2-2; D is unresolved. Trimming took off 4 bases at V and 6 bases at J, with 4 bases between the two ends. The CDR3 runs 11 residues. The germline V gene has CDR1 SGDLS and CDR2 YYNGEE. The CDR3 loop is CASSTAGELFF. The DNA of the CDR3 is TGTGCCAGCAGCACAGCCGGGGAGCTGTTTTTT.

The rearrangement joins TRBV7-2 to TRBJ2-2, with TRBD1 matching over 7 bases. Germline V CDR1 and CDR2: SGHTA, FQGNSA. Trimming cost V 5 bases and J 5 bases; bases outside gene matches: 8. This CDR3 comprises 15 residues. In DNA, the CDR3 is TGTGCCAGCAGCCTCCGGACAGGTCCAACCGGGGAGCTGTTTTTT. Translated, it gives CASSLRTGPTGELFF. The whole variable domain, remainder taken from reference TRBV7-2 and TRBJ2-2, is GAGVSQSPSNKVTEKGKDVELRCDPISGHTALYWYRQSLGQGLEFLIYFQGNSAPDKSGLPSDRFSAERTGGSVSTLTIQRTQQEDSAVYLCASSLRTGPTGELFFGEGSRLTVL.

This clonotype was counted at least ten times. The V gene is TRBV20-1, the J gene TRBJ2-2; perhaps TRBD1 as D (6 bases). Germline CDR1 reads DFQATT; CDR2 reads SNEGSKA (reference sequence). The CDR3 consists of 13 residues. Deletions cut 6 bases from V and 5 bases from J, with 13 bases between. CDR3 nucleotide sequence: TGCAGTGCCCGGGACATAACGACCGGGGAGCTGTTTTTT. Translation: CSARDITTGELFF.

The V gene is TRBV7-8, the J gene TRBJ2-7; TRBD1 might be the D (5 bases). This CDR3 contains 16 residues. The germline V gene has CDR1 SGHVS and CDR2 FQNEAQ. V lost 5 bases and J 2 bases, leaving 19 bases between the germline ends. The CDR3 DNA reads as TGTGCCAGCAGCCCCCCCCTCCATGGGGCTACCTACGAGCAGTACTTC. This encodes CASSPPLHGATYEQYF.

The rearrangement uses TRBV12-3 or TRBV12-4 and TRBJ1-3; D uncertain. This CDR3 spans 14 amino acids. Trimming cost V 3 bases and J 0 bases, with 6 bases left between them. CDR3 region: CASSFKLSGNTIYF. CDR3 bases: TGTGCCAGCAGTTTTAAACTCTCTGGAAACACCATATATTTT.

The chain uses TRBV5-4 and TRBJ2-1, with 12 nucleotides matching TRBD2. This CDR3 is 14 amino acids long. In germline, CDR1 is SGHNT, CDR2 YYREEE (reference sequence). Germline trimming cut 4 bases from V and 10 bases from J; bases unmatched to any gene: 6. CDR3 region: CASSPTLAGGEQFF. The CDR3 DNA follows: TGTGCCAGCAGCCCAACCCTAGCGGGGGGGGAGCAGTTCTTC.

This clonotype was seen a handful of times. V gene TRBV28 combines with J gene TRBJ2-5, with TRBD1 identical over 11 bases. Per the germline V gene, CDR1 is MDHEN and CDR2 is SYDVKM. V shed 5 bases and J 5 bases; nucleotides not matched to a gene: 10. The CDR3 contains 16 residues. The CDR3 coding sequence is TGTGCCAGCAGTACCCTCGGACAGGGGGCGCGTGAGACCCAGTACTTC. It translates to CASSTLGQGARETQYF. Variable domain in full (rest from reference TRBV28 and TRBJ2-5): DVKVTQSSRYLVKRTGEKVFLECVQDMDHENMFWYRQDPGLGLRLIYFSYDVKMKEKGDIPEGYSVSREKKERFSLILESASTNQTSMYLCASSTLGQGARETQYFGPGTRLLVL.

In nucleotides, the CDR3 is TGTGCCACGGGACTGGCGGGGGCACAAGAGACCCAGTACTTC. It is translated as CATGLAGAQETQYF. J is TRBJ2-5 and V is TRBV6-5, with D possibly matching TRBD2 (7 bases). Looked up from germline, CDR1 is MNHEY and CDR2 is SVGAGI. The CDR3 consists of 14 residues. V was trimmed by 10 bases and J by 2 bases, leaving 17 bases between them.

This clonotype was seen a handful of times. This chain links TRBV2 with TRBJ2-1; the D gene is possibly TRBD2 (5 bases). Trimming stripped 8 bases from V and 6 bases from J, with 20 bases between. CDR3 size: 15 residues. Germline CDR1 SNHLY, CDR2 FYNNEI. Written as DNA, the CDR3 is TGTGCCAGCCTGCTGGACTTCATGCACAGCAATGAGCAGTTCTTC. As protein: CASLLDFMHSNEQFF. The whole variable domain, remainder taken from reference TRBV2 and TRBJ2-1, is EPEVTQTPSHQVTQMGQEVILRCVPISNHLYFYWYRQILGQKVEFLVSFYNNEISEKSEIFDDQFSVERPDGSNFTLKIRSTKLEDSAMYFCASLLDFMHSNEQFFGPGTRLTVL.

This clonotype was counted ten times or more. The gene calls are TRBV7-2 and TRBJ2-3; D unclear. V was trimmed by 2 bases and J by 3 bases, leaving 12 bases between them. Germline V lookup: CDR1 SGHTA, CDR2 FQGNSA. This CDR3 has 15 amino acids. The CDR3 sequence: CASSLSLSTTDTQYF. The CDR3 DNA reads as TGTGCCAGCAGCTTATCCCTTAGCACGACAGATACGCAGTATTTT.

This clonotype was counted a single time. The J gene is TRBJ1-5, the V gene TRBV28; D call uncertain. The CDR3 length is 12 residues. Looked up from germline, CDR1 is MDHEN and CDR2 is SYDVKM. V gave up 2 bases and J gave up 6 bases, with 5 bases separating them. The CDR3 here is CASSLPAQPQHF. The CDR3 nucleotides are TGTGCCAGCAGTTTACCGGCTCAGCCCCAGCATTTT.

This clonotype occurred a few times. The V call is TRBV20-1, the J call TRBJ2-1; TRBD2 matches at 9 bases. The V segment lost 2 bases and the J segment 9 bases; nucleotides outside the gene matches: 14. The CDR3 contains 16 residues. The germline CDR1 and CDR2 sequences are DFQATT and SNEGSKA (reference sequence). The CDR3 nucleotides read TGCAGTGCTAGACCTGGGACTAGCTCCCCCACGTCTGAGCAGTTCTTC. Its translation is CSARPGTSSPTSEQFF.

At least ten counts were recorded for this clonotype. The genes are TRBV20-1 and TRBJ2-5; D is ambiguous. CDR3 length: 11 amino acids. V was clipped by 1 base and J by 3 bases, with 3 bases between them. CDR1 DFQATT and CDR2 SNEGSKA come from the germline V gene (reference sequence). The CDR3 sequence is CSARGEETQYF. CDR3 nucleotides: TGCAGTGCTAGAGGAGAAGAGACCCAGTACTTC.

This chain joins TRBV7-8 and TRBJ2-3; D is perhaps TRBD1 (6 bases). The germline V and J ends were trimmed by 0 bases and 3 bases, with 16 bases remaining between them. This CDR3 has 17 amino acids. Germline-derived CDR1 and CDR2 are SGHVS and FQNEAQ. The DNA of the CDR3 is TGTGCCAGCAGCTTAGCCCCTCCAGGGGTCGGGACAGATACGCAGTATTTT. This translates into CASSLAPPGVGTDTQYF. Together with reference TRBV7-8 and TRBJ2-3, the CDR3 gives the full variable domain: GAGVSQSPRYKVAKRGQDVALRCDPISGHVSLFWYQQALGQGPEFLTYFQNEAQLDKSGLPSDRFFAERPEGSVSTLKIQRTQQEDSAVYLCASSLAPPGVGTDTQYFGPGTRLTVL.

This chain links TRBV7-9 with TRBJ2-3, with a possible D match to TRBD2 (5 bases). The germline V gene encodes CDR1 SEHNR and CDR2 FQNEAQ (reference sequence). The germline V and J ends were trimmed by 2 bases and 5 bases, with 23 bases remaining between them. The CDR3 spans 18 residues. CDR3 loop: CASSLPPGSVLVQDTQYF. CDR3 bases: TGTGCCAGCAGCTTACCACCGGGATCAGTTCTTGTACAAGATACGCAGTATTTT. Together with reference TRBV7-9 and TRBJ2-3, the CDR3 gives the full variable domain: DTGVSQNPRHKITKRGQNVTFRCDPISEHNRLYWYRQTLGQGPEFLTYFQNEAQLEKSRLLSDRFSAERPKGSFSTLEIQRTEQGDSAMYLCASSLPPGSVLVQDTQYFGPGTRLTVL.

The rearrangement links TRBV29-1 to TRBJ2-3; D may be TRBD2 (6 bases). The CDR3 length is 14 residues. Germline CDR1 reads SQVTM; CDR2 reads ANQGSEA. Trimming cost V 3 bases and J 4 bases, with 14 bases left between them. The CDR3 DNA follows: TGCAGCGTTGAGTGGCGGGGTCAGGCAGATACGCAGTATTTT. Its translation is CSVEWRGQADTQYF.